This entry concerns a single TCR beta chain. What it binds is not known. This CDR3 has 11 residues. The germline V gene encodes CDR1 SGHVS and CDR2 FQNEAQ. Trimming took 0 bases from V and 9 from J, leaving 3 bases between them. Assay used: immunoSEQ multiplex PCR; TCRdb lists only in-frame clones, some missing. This table holds about 64,000 clones, over 80% found once. This entry comes from a study of T cell responses to AZD1222 COVID-19 vaccine. Study-wide results and caveats: The donors showed a predominance of white British ancestry and of females, with possible underestimation of clonal diversity. Following two doses of AZD1222, Spike-specific TCR breadth and depth rose. It was only six AZD1222 recipients who were seropositive at baseline.

The V gene is TRBV7-8, the J gene TRBJ2-1; no definite D call. The sample was peripheral blood, taken 28 days after the second dose of the MenACWY control vaccine. The clonotype originates from an adult who received the MenACWY meningococcal vaccine as a control. The CDR3 region is CASSLASEQFF. The CDR3 region has the DNA TGTGCCAGCAGCTTAGCGAGTGAGCAGTTCTTC.